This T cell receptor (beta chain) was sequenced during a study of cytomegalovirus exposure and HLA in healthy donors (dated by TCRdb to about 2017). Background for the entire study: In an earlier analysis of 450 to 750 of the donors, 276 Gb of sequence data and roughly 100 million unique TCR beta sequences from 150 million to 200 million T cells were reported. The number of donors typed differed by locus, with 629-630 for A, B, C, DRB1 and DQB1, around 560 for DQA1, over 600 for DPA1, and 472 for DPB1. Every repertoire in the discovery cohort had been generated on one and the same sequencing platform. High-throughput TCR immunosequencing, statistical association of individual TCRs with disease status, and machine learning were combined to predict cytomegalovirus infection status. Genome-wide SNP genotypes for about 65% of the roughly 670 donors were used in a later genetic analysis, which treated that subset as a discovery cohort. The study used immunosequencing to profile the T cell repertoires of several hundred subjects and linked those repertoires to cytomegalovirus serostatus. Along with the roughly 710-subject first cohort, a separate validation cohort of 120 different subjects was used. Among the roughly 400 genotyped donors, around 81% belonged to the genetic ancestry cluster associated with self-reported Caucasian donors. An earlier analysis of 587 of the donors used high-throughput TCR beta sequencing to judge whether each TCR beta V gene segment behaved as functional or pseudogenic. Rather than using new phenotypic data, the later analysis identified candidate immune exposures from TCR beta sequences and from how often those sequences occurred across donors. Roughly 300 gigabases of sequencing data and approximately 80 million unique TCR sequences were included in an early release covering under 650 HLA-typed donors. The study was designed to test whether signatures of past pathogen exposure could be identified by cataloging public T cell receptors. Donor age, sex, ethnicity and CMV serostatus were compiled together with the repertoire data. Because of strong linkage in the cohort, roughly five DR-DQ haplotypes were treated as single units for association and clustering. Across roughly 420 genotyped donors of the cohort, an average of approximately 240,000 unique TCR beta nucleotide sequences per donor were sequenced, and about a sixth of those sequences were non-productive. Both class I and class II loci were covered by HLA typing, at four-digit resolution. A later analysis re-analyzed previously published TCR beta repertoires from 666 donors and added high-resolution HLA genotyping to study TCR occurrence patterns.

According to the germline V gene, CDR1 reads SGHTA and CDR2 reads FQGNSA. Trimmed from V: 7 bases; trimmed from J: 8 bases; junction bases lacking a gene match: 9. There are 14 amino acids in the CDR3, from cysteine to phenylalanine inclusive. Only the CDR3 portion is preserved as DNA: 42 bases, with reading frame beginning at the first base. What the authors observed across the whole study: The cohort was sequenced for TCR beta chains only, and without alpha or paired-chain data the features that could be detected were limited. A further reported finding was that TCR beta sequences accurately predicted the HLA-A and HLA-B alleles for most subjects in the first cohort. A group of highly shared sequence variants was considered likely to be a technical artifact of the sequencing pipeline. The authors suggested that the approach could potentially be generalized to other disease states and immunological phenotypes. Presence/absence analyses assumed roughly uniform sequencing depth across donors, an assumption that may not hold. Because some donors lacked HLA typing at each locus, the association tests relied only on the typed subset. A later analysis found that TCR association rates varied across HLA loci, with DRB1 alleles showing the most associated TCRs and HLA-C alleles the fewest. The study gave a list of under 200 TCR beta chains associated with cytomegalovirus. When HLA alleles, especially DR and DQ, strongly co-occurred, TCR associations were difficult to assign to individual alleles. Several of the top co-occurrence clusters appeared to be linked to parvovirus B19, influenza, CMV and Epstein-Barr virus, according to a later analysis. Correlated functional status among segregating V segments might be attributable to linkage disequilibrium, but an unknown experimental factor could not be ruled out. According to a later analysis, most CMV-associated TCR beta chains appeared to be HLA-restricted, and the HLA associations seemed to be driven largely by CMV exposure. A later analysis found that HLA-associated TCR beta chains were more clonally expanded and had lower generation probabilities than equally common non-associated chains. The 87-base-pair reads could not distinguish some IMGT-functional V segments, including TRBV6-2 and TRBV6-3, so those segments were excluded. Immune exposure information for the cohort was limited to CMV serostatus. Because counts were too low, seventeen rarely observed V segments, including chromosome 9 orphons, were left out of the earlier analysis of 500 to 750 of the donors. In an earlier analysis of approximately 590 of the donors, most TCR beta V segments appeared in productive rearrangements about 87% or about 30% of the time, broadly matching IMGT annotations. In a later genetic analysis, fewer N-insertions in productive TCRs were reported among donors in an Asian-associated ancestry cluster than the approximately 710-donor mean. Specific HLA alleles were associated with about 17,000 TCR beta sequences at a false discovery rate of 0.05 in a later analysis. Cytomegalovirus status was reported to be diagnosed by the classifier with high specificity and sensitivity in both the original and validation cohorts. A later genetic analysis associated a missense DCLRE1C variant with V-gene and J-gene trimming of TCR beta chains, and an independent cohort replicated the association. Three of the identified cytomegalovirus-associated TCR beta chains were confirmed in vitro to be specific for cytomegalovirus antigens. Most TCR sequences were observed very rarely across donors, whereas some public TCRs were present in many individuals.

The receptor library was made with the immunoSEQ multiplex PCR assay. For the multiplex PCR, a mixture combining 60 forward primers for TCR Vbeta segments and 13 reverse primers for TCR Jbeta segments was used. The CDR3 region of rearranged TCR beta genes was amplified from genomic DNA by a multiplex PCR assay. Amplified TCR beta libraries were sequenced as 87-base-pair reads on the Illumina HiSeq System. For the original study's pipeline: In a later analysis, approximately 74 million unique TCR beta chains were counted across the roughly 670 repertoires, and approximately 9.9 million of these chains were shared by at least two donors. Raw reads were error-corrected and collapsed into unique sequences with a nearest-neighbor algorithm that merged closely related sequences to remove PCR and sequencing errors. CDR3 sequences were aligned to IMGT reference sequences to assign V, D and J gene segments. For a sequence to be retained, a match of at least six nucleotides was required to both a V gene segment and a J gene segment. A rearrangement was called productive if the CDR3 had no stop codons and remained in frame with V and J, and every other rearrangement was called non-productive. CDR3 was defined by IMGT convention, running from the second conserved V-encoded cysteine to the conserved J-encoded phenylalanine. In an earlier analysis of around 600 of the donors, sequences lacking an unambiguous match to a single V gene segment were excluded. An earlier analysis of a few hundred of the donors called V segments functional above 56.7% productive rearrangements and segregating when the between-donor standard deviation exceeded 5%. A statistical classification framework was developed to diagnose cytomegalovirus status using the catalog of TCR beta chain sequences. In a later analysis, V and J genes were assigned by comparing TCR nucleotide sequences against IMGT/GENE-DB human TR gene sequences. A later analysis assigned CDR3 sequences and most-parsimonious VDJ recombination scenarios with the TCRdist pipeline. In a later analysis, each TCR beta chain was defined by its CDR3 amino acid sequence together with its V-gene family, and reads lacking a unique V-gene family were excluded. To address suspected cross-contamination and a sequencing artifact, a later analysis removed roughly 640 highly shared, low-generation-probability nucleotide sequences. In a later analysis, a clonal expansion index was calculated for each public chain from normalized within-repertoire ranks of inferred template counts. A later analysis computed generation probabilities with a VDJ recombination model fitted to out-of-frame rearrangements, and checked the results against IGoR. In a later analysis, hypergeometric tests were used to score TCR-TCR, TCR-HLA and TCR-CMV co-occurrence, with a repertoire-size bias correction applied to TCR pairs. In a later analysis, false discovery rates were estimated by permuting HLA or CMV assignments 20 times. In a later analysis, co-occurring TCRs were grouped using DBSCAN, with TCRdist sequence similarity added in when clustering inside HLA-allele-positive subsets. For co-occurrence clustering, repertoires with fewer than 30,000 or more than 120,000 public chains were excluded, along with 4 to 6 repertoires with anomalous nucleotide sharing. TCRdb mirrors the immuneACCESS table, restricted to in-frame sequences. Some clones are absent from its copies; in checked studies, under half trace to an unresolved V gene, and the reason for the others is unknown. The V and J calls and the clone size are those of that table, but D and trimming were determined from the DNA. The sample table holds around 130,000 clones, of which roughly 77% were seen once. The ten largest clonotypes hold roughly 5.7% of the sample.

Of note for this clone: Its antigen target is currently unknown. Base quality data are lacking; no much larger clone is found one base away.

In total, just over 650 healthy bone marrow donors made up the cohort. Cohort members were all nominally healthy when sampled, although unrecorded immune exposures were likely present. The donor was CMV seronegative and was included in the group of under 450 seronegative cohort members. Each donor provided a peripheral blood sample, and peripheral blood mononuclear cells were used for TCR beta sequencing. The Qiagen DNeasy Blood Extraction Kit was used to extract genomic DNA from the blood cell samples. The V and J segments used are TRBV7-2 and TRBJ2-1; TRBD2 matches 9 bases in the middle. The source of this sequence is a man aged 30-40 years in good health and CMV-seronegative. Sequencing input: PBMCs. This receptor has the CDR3 CASTRVAGVDEQFF. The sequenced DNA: TGTGCCAGCACAAGGGTAGCGGGGGTAGATGAGCAGTTCTTC. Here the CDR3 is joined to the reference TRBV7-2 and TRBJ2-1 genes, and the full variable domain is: GAGVSQSPSNKVTEKGKDVELRCDPISGHTALYWYRQSLGQGLEFLIYFQGNSAPDKSGLPSDRFSAERTGGSVSTLTIQRTQQEDSAVYLCASTRVAGVDEQFFGPGTRLTVL.